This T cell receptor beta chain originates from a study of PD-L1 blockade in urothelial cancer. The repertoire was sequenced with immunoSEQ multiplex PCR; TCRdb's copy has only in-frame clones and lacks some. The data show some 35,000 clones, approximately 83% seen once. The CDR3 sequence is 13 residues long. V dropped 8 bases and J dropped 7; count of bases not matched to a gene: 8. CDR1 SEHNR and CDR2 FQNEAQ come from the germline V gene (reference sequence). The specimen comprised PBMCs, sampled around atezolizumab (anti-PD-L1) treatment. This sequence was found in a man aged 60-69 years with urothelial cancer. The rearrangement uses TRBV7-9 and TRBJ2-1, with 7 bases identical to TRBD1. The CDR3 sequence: CASPDRDGNEQFF. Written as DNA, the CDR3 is TGTGCCAGCCCCGACAGGGATGGGAATGAGCAGTTCTTC. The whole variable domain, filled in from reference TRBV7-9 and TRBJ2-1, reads DTGVSQNPRHKITKRGQNVTFRCDPISEHNRLYWYRQTLGQGPEFLTYFQNEAQLEKSRLLSDRFSAERPKGSFSTLEIQRTEQGDSAMYLCASPDRDGNEQFFGPGTRLTVL.